The source of this TCR beta chain is a study of blood T cell repertoires in COVID-19. TCRdb keeps only in-frame clones here, not all; method: immunoSEQ multiplex PCR. The repertoire has a few hundred thousand clones, over 75% of them found once; the top ten carry 3.5% to 5.5%. Germline values: CDR1 MNHEY, CDR2 SVGAGI. The V gene end was trimmed by 4 bases and the J gene end by 0 bases; junction bases not matched to a gene: 2. The CDR3 is 15 amino acids. Sequenced input: PBMCs or T cells enriched from blood (not recorded which). The chain combines TRBV6-5 with TRBJ2-7; 11 nucleotides agree with TRBD1. The sequence was obtained from a woman in her twenties or thirties who had recovered from COVID-19. CDR3 in DNA: TGTGCCAGCAGTTGGGGGACAGGGGGCTCCTACGAGCAGTACTTC. It codes for CASSWGTGGSYEQYF.